These 26 T cell receptor beta chains originate from one sample sequenced in a study of spatial heterogeneity in lung cancer. TCRdb re-called the 5' RACE reads with MiXCR, one entry per CDR3 protein. Found here are 95,000 to 130,000 distinct CDR3 sequences, approximately 12% of them singletons; the top ten hold about 15%. Noted time point: blood at routine non-recurrence follow-up after resection. Tumor, nontumor lung or frozen PBMC supplied whole RNA, sequenced without sorting. The sample consisted of PBMCs, taken at follow-up. The receptor set was obtained from a male donor with early-stage non-small cell lung cancer.

This clonotype was found a few times. V and J are TRBV7-2 and TRBJ2-7; D unresolved. The CDR3 covers 14 residues. Between the trimmed V and J ends, which lost 1 base and 0 bases, there was a span of 7 bases. Germline loops: CDR1 SGHTA, CDR2 FQGNSA. For the CDR3, the DNA is TGTGCCAGCAGCTTAGGGGTGCACTCCTACGAGCAGTACTTC. It is translated as CASSLGVHSYEQYF. The full variable domain, completed using reference TRBV7-2 and TRBJ2-7, is GAGVSQSPSNKVTEKGKDVELRCDPISGHTALYWYRQSLGQGLEFLIYFQGNSAPDKSGLPSDRFSAERTGGSVSTLTIQRTQQEDSAVYLCASSLGVHSYEQYFGPGTRLTVT.

This clonotype was counted ten times or more. The gene calls are TRBV7-2 and TRBJ2-5, with D tentatively TRBD1 or TRBD2 (5 bases each). Germline assignment: CDR1 SGHTA and CDR2 FQGNSA. The CDR3 spans 13 residues. V was clipped by 7 bases and J by 4 bases, with 13 bases between them. Here the CDR3 reads CASKYPGPETQYF. CDR3 DNA sequence: TGTGCCAGCAAGTACCCGGGGCCAGAGACCCAGTACTTC. Looking up the rest from reference TRBV7-2 and TRBJ2-5 gives the full variable domain: GAGVSQSPSNKVTEKGKDVELRCDPISGHTALYWYRQSLGQGLEFLIYFQGNSAPDKSGLPSDRFSAERTGGSVSTLTIQRTQQEDSAVYLCASKYPGPETQYFGPGTRLLVL.

Ten or more counts support this clonotype. The chain links TRBV5-1 to TRBJ1-2; D is undetermined. Germline V gene lookup returns CDR1 SGHRS and CDR2 YFSETQ. V lost 0 bases to trimming and J lost 4 bases, with 7 bases between them. The CDR3 totals 13 residues. The chain's CDR3 is CASSLANTYGYTF. The CDR3 nucleotides are TGCGCCAGCAGCTTGGCCAACACCTATGGCTACACCTTC.

Points on this clonotype: A single base separates this from a much larger clone, so it may be a read error. V usage is TRBV18 and J usage is TRBJ1-1, with D maybe TRBD1 (6 bases). This CDR3 comprises 16 residues. Germline CDR1 reads KGHSH; CDR2 reads LQKENI. Trimming removed 2 bases at V and 2 bases at J, with 15 bases between. CDR3 sequence: CASSPRIDRINTEAFF. The CDR3 nucleotides are TGTGCCAGCTCACCAAGGATAGACAGGATCAACACTGAAGCTTTCTTT.

This rearrangement joins TRBV4-1 to TRBJ1-6; 9 positions match TRBD1. The CDR3 has 19 amino acids. The V segment lost 4 bases and the J segment 0 bases; nucleotides outside the gene matches: 10. Germline V CDR1 and CDR2: MGHRA, YSYEKL. The CDR3 DNA is TGCGCCAGCAGCCGGACGTGGGGACAGGGTAGCTCCTATAATTCACCCCTCCACTTT. Encoded protein: CASSRTWGQGSSYNSPLHF.

The genes are TRBV12-3 or TRBV12-4 and TRBJ2-5; tentative D call: TRBD1 (5 bases). This CDR3 has 14 amino acids. Trimming took 3 bases from V and 1 from J, leaving 9 bases between them. The DNA for the CDR3 is TGTGCCAGCAGTTTTGTAGACAGCCAAGAGACCCAGTACTTC. Its translation is CASSFVDSQETQYF.

The CDR3 region is CASSLGTPADTQYF. Written as DNA, the CDR3 is TGTGCCAGCAGTTTGGGGACACCCGCAGATACGCAGTATTTT. The rearrangement joins TRBV12-3 or TRBV12-4 to TRBJ2-3; the D gene is possibly TRBD1 (6 bases). Trimming shortened V by 3 bases and J by 4 bases, and 11 bases separated the two germline ends. This CDR3 comprises 14 residues.

The gene calls are TRBV12-3 or TRBV12-4 and TRBJ2-3, with TRBD2 matching over 12 bases. V trimming: 8 bases; J trimming: 6 bases; junction bases outside the gene matches: 9. This CDR3 contains 15 residues. CDR3 protein: CASARTSGVHDTQYF. The CDR3 nucleotides read TGTGCCAGCGCTCGGACTAGCGGGGTTCACGATACGCAGTATTTT.

The chain recombines TRBV6-6 with TRBJ2-7; 8 bases map to TRBD1. This CDR3 has 12 residues. V dropped 8 bases and J dropped 5; count of bases not matched to a gene: 5. The germline V gene has CDR1 MNHNY and CDR2 SVGAGI (reference sequence). CDR3 protein: CASWDRSHEQYF. The CDR3 nucleotides are TGTGCCAGCTGGGACAGGTCCCACGAGCAGTACTTC.

In its sample, this clonotype is medium-sized (0.01 to 0.1%). This sequence joins TRBV20-1 and TRBJ1-5, with 10 bases lining up with TRBD1. The J segment lost 6 bases and the V segment lost 6 bases, leaving 8 bases of the junction unmatched. The CDR3 has 14 residues. Germline V CDR1 and CDR2: DFQATT, SNEGSKA (reference sequence). The CDR3 nucleotides read TGCAGTGCAGACCGGGACAGGGGTACTCAGCCCCAGCATTTT. Translating gives CSADRDRGTQPQHF.

The genes are TRBV20-1 and TRBJ1-2; D gene ambiguous. The CDR3 sequence is 13 residues long. CDR1 DFQATT and CDR2 SNEGSKA come from the germline V gene (reference sequence). V dropped 1 base and J dropped 3 bases, with 9 bases sitting between them. The CDR3 DNA reads as TGCAGTGCTAGAGTAGGGTACGACTATGGCTACACCTTC. Residues: CSARVGYDYGYTF.

This clonotype turned up a few times. The chain carries TRBV9 and TRBJ2-2, with no clear D. Germline CDR1 is SGDLS and CDR2 is YYNGEE. The CDR3 is 14 residues long. V was cut by 0 bases and J by 4 bases, with 7 bases left in between. CDR3 sequence reads: CASSVGQSTGELFF. The CDR3 DNA is TGTGCCAGCAGCGTAGGGCAGAGCACCGGGGAGCTGTTTTTT.

In its sample, this clonotype was seen a few times. This chain joins TRBV3-1 and TRBJ2-1; a weak D match, TRBD2 (5 bases). This CDR3 has 14 amino acids. The V gene lost 6 bases and the J gene lost 8 bases, with 17 bases spanning the gap. Germline V gene lookup returns CDR1 LGHDT and CDR2 YNNKEL (reference sequence). CDR3 DNA sequence: TGTGCCAGCAGGCATAGGACTCGCCTGGATGAGCAGTTCTTC. Translating it yields CASRHRTRLDEQFF.

The CDR3 here is CSAPGTSFDTQYF. The CDR3 DNA reads TGCAGTGCTCCCGGGACCTCCTTTGATACGCAGTATTTT. The chain combines TRBV20-1 with TRBJ2-3; D is tentatively TRBD1 or TRBD2 (5 bases each). Trimming left V 5 bases short and J 6 bases short, with 15 bases between. CDR3 size: 13 residues. CDR1 is DFQATT, CDR2 SNEGSKA, per germline (reference sequence).

V is TRBV4-2 and J is TRBJ2-2; 11 bases map to TRBD2. Trimming took 0 bases from V and 1 from J; bases not matched to a gene: 7. Germline V gene lookup returns CDR1 LGHNA and CDR2 YNFKEQ. This CDR3 has 19 residues. For the CDR3, the DNA is TGTGCCAGCAGCCAAGAAAGACTAGCGGGGTCAGTGAACACCGGGGAGCTGTTTTTT. Its protein product is CASSQERLAGSVNTGELFF.

The chain combines TRBV5-5 with TRBJ2-3, with 10 bases fitting TRBD1. The V segment lost 0 bases and the J segment 3 bases; nucleotides outside the gene matches: 4. Looked up from germline, CDR1 is SGHKS and CDR2 is YYEKEE (reference sequence). CDR3 size: 16 residues. CDR3 DNA sequence: TGTGCCAGCAGCTTGGGCGGGACAGGGGCGACAGATACGCAGTATTTT. Translating gives CASSLGGTGATDTQYF.

The chain carries TRBV7-9 and TRBJ2-5; no clear D gene. The V end was cut by 4 bases, the J end by 7 bases, with 10 bases between. Germline V lookup: CDR1 SEHNR, CDR2 FQNEAQ (reference sequence). This CDR3 has 12 residues. As DNA, the CDR3 is TGTGCCAGCAGCTCGGCCCCAGGGACCCAGTACTTC. Its protein product is CASSSAPGTQYF.

The V call is TRBV11-3, the J call TRBJ2-1; D is possibly TRBD2 (7 bases). CDR3 length: 13 amino acids. Trimming shortened V by 5 bases and J by 9 bases, and 14 bases separated the two germline ends. Germline V gives CDR1 SGHNT, CDR2 YENEEA. CDR3 amino acids: CASSPRGAVEQFF. For the CDR3, the DNA is TGTGCCAGCAGCCCCCGGGGGGCGGTTGAGCAGTTCTTC.

The chain is built from TRBV6-6 and TRBJ1-3, with D maybe TRBD1 (6 bases). The CDR3 length is 14 residues. Germline CDR1 and CDR2: MNHNY and SVGAGI (reference sequence). Trimming left V 5 bases short and J 7 bases short, with 15 bases between. The CDR3 reads CASSPSGAINTIYF. CDR3 in DNA: TGTGCCAGCAGTCCTTCGGGGGCGATTAACACCATATATTTT.

This clonotype was counted a few times. Germline is not matched at one junction end, which may reflect a read error. The J gene is TRBJ2-7, the V gene TRBV29-1; the match to TRBD1 covers 9 bases. CDR1 and CDR2 (germline): SQVTM, ANQGSEA. The CDR3 is 13 amino acids. In nucleotides, the CDR3 is TGCAGCGTCGAAGGGGACAGGGACTACGAGCAGTACTTC. Protein: CSVEGDRDYEQYF.

This clonotype turned up a few times. The V call is TRBV20-1, the J call TRBJ2-7, with D tentatively TRBD1 (6 bases). Between the trimmed V and J ends, which lost 6 bases and 5 bases, there was a span of 17 bases. The CDR3 is made up of 13 amino acids. CDR1 and CDR2 from the germline V gene are DFQATT and SNEGSKA (reference sequence). CDR3 residues: CSADTGKFNEQYF. Written as DNA, the CDR3 is TGCAGTGCCGACACAGGGAAATTTAACGAGCAGTACTTC.

The rearrangement links TRBV5-4 to TRBJ2-7, with TRBD1 matching over 8 bases. The V segment lost 4 bases and the J segment 4 bases; nucleotides outside the gene matches: 7. The CDR3 consists of 14 residues. Germline V gives CDR1 SGHNT, CDR2 YYREEE (reference sequence). The CDR3 region has the DNA TGTGCCAGCAGCCCAGGACAGGGAAGGTACGAGCAGTACTTC. This sequence encodes CASSPGQGRYEQYF.

The gene calls are TRBV10-3 and TRBJ1-1, with 7 bases aligning to TRBD1. The germline CDR1 and CDR2 sequences are ENHRY and SYGVKD. This CDR3 comprises 15 residues. V shed 6 bases, J shed 3 bases, and the junction held 10 bases outside the gene matches. As DNA, the CDR3 is TGTGCCATCAGCCGTATACAGGGGAGGGACACTGAAGCTTTCTTT. As protein: CAISRIQGRDTEAFF.

This clonotype occurred many times. J is TRBJ2-7 and V is TRBV5-6; maybe TRBD1 (6 bases). The CDR3 length is 11 residues. CDR1 and CDR2 from the germline V gene are SGHDT and YYEEEE. Trimming shortened V by 2 bases and J by 6 bases, and 6 bases separated the two germline ends. The CDR3 nucleotides are TGTGCCAGCAGCTTAGGGGGCGAGCAGTACTTC. Protein product: CASSLGGEQYF.

This clonotype was found many times. Mismatch with germline at one junction end may stem from a read error. The chain employs TRBV5-4 and TRBJ2-3; D tentatively reads TRBD1 or TRBD2 (6 bases each). The CDR3 covers 13 residues. Per germline, CDR1 SGHNT and CDR2 YYREEE (reference sequence). CDR3 in amino acids: CASSLVEGGPTFF. In nucleotides, the CDR3 is TGTGCCAGCAGCTTGGTTGAGGGGGGCCCTACTTTCTTT.

This clonotype came up a few times. V gene TRBV9 combines with J gene TRBJ2-6; no clear D. The CDR3 totals 16 residues. CDR1 and CDR2 from the germline V gene are SGDLS and YYNGEE. Trimming removed 2 bases from V and 0 bases from J, with 9 bases in between. CDR3 loop: CASSVLSPSGANVLTF. The CDR3, as DNA: TGTGCCAGCAGCGTTCTCAGCCCCTCTGGGGCCAACGTCCTGACTTTC.